This is a list of T cell receptor beta chains from one sample in a study of control samples from healthy donors and cancer patients. Measured with immunoSEQ multiplex PCR; TCRdb has only the in-frame clones, and not every one. The profile shows about 85,000 clones, around 90% of them singletons. Input material: blood. The receptors were sampled from an older woman in good health. Each CDR3 is given with its conserved first and last residue. The order of the fields is V gene, clone size, J gene, D gene, CDR3 DNA, CDR3 protein. A D gene is named only where the DNA matches it firmly. The size of a clone is reported for some rows only, either as once, few or many, or as a class for expanded clones.

V: TRBV6-5; size: NA; J: TRBJ2-2; D: TRBD1; DNA: TGTGCCAGCAGGTCCGGGACAGGGCACACCGGGGAGCTGTTTTTT; CDR3: CASRSGTGHTGELFF
V: TRBV2; size: once; J: TRBJ1-1; D: TRBD1; DNA: TGTGCCAGCAGCCAAAGGACAGGGACCACTGAAGCTTTCTTT; CDR3: CASSQRTGTTEAFF
V: TRBV7-2; size: NA; J: TRBJ2-6; D: TRBD1; DNA: TGTGCCAGCACCGACAGGGCTGGGGCCAACGTCCTGACTTTC; CDR3: CASTDRAGANVLTF
V: TRBV19; size: NA; J: TRBJ2-1; D: TRBD1; DNA: TGTGCCAGTAGTCCAGACAGGGGGCCCTCTTGGAATGAGCAGTTCTTC; CDR3: CASSPDRGPSWNEQFF
V: TRBV5-1; size: NA; J: TRBJ1-1; D: TRBD1; DNA: TGCGCCAGCAGCTTTACAGGGGGGGTCAGAGGCACTGAAGCTTTCTTT; CDR3: CASSFTGGVRGTEAFF
V: TRBV28; size: NA; J: TRBJ2-1; D: NA; DNA: NA; CDR3: CASSSSVGLAVYNEQFF
V: TRBV2; size: NA; J: TRBJ2-5; D: TRBD1; DNA: TGTGCCAGCAGTGATCGGGACAGGGAAGAGACCCAGTACTTC; CDR3: CASSDRDREETQYF
V: TRBV29-1; size: NA; J: TRBJ1-4; D: NA; DNA: TGCAGCGCCACAACAGCAACTAATGAAAAACTGTTTTTT; CDR3: CSATTATNEKLFF
V: TRBV5-4; size: NA; J: TRBJ2-5; D: NA; DNA: TGTGCCAGCAGCCCCGGGGGGCGGGAGACCCAGTACTTC; CDR3: CASSPGGRETQYF
V: TRBV2; size: NA; J: TRBJ2-1; D: NA; DNA: TGTGCCAGCAGTGATGTGGGACAACTAGAGCAGTTCTTC; CDR3: CASSDVGQLEQFF
V: TRBV7-2; size: NA; J: TRBJ2-5; D: NA; DNA: TGTGCCAGCAGCTTGAAAGAGACCCGGGAGACCCAGTACTTC; CDR3: CASSLKETRETQYF
V: TRBV7-8; size: NA; J: TRBJ1-1; D: NA; DNA: TGTGCCAGCAGGCAAGGGGGAGAGTACGTGTGGACTGAAGCTTTTTTT; CDR3: CASRQGGEYVWTEAFF
V: TRBV5-1; size: NA; J: TRBJ1-4; D: NA; DNA: TGCGCCAGCAGCAACATACAGGGATCCAATGAAAAACTGTTTTTT; CDR3: CASSNIQGSNEKLFF
V: TRBV5-1; size: NA; J: TRBJ2-3; D: NA; DNA: TGCGCCAGCAGCTTGTACGGCGGAACAGATACGCAGTATTTT; CDR3: CASSLYGGTDTQYF
V: TRBV2; size: NA; J: TRBJ2-5; D: NA; DNA: TGTGCCAGCAGTTCTACCGGGACAAACCAAGAGACCCAGTACTTC; CDR3: CASSSTGTNQETQYF
V: TRBV4-1; size: NA; J: TRBJ1-1; D: NA; DNA: TGCGCCAGCAGCCTAGTGGTGGGGGTGAACACTGAAGCTTTCTTT; CDR3: CASSLVVGVNTEAFF
V: TRBV7-2; size: NA; J: TRBJ1-1; D: NA; DNA: TGTGCCAGCAGCTTAGGAGGGGGGGTGAACACTGAAGCTTTCTTT; CDR3: CASSLGGGVNTEAFF
V: TRBV6-5; size: NA; J: TRBJ1-6; D: NA; DNA: TGTGCCAGCCGGGGTCCGGGAGGGTCACCCCTCCACTTT; CDR3: CASRGPGGSPLHF
V: TRBV15; size: once; J: TRBJ1-1; D: TRBD1; DNA: TGTGCCACCAGCAGACCTCAGGACAGGGGGGTCACTGAAGCTTTCTTT; CDR3: CATSRPQDRGVTEAFF
V: TRBV20-1; size: NA; J: TRBJ2-3; D: NA; DNA: TGCAGTGCGCTCCCAGATACGCAGTATTTT; CDR3: CSALPDTQYF
V: TRBV11-3; size: NA; J: TRBJ2-5; D: NA; DNA: TGTGCCAGCAGCTTAGGTGGGTGGGGATTCCAAGAGACCCAGTACTTC; CDR3: CASSLGGWGFQETQYF
V: TRBV4-1; size: NA; J: TRBJ2-5; D: TRBD1; DNA: TGCGCCAGCAGCCAAGACCCTAACAGGGGGTGGGAGACCCAGTACTTC; CDR3: CASSQDPNRGWETQYF
V: TRBV10-2; size: NA; J: TRBJ2-1; D: NA; DNA: TGCGCCAGCAGTGTACAGGGTAGAAACAATGAGCAGTTCTTC; CDR3: CASSVQGRNNEQFF
V: TRBV4-1; size: NA; J: TRBJ2-3; D: TRBD2; DNA: TGCGCCAGCAGCCAAGAGGGTAGCGGGGGAGGTACGCAGTATTTT; CDR3: CASSQEGSGGGTQYF
V: TRBV28; size: once; J: TRBJ2-7; D: NA; DNA: TGTGCCAGCAGTTCCCAGGTGCCCTACGAGCAGTACTTC; CDR3: CASSSQVPYEQYF
V: TRBV6-2/TRBV6-3; size: NA; J: TRBJ1-5; D: NA; DNA: TGTGCCAGCAGTTACGTCGAGGGTGGCAATCAGCCCCAGCATTTT; CDR3: CASSYVEGGNQPQHF
V: TRBV7-8; size: few; J: TRBJ1-5; D: NA; DNA: TGTGCCAGCAGCTCGGGATTTCAGCCCCAGCATTTT; CDR3: CASSSGFQPQHF
V: TRBV5-4; size: NA; J: TRBJ1-6; D: NA; DNA: TGTGCCAGCAAGGGAGCGAATTCACCCCTCCACTTT; CDR3: CASKGANSPLHF
V: TRBV29-1; size: NA; J: TRBJ2-7; D: TRBD2; DNA: TGCAGCGTTGAGTTAACTAGCGGGATCGTCTACGAGCAGTACTTC; CDR3: CSVELTSGIVYEQYF
V: TRBV4-2; size: NA; J: TRBJ1-1; D: NA; DNA: TGTGCCAGCAGCCAAGATGGGGGCCAGGGCGACACTGAAGCTTTCTTT; CDR3: CASSQDGGQGDTEAFF
V: TRBV28; size: few; J: TRBJ1-2; D: NA; DNA: TGTGCCAGCAGCCCAAGGACACTCGGAGGCTACACCTTC; CDR3: CASSPRTLGGYTF
V: TRBV10-3; size: NA; J: TRBJ1-5; D: NA; DNA: TGTGCCATCAGTGAGTCCACTCCCGACAGGAACAATCAGCCCCAGCATTTT; CDR3: CAISESTPDRNNQPQHF
V: TRBV7-2; size: once; J: TRBJ1-2; D: NA; DNA: TGTGCCAGCAGCTTAGGGGGGGGCTTCTATGGCTACACCTTC; CDR3: CASSLGGGFYGYTF
V: TRBV18; size: NA; J: TRBJ2-1; D: NA; DNA: TGTGCCAGCTCACCATTTGCAATTAGCTCCTACAATGAGCAGTTCTTC; CDR3: CASSPFAISSYNEQFF
V: TRBV28; size: NA; J: TRBJ1-2; D: NA; DNA: TGTGCCAGCAGTAAGGGAGAGGTCTATGGCTACACCTTC; CDR3: CASSKGEVYGYTF
V: TRBV28; size: NA; J: TRBJ1-3; D: NA; DNA: TGTGCCAGCTATCCAGGGCGGTACGGAAACACCATATATTTT; CDR3: CASYPGRYGNTIYF
V: TRBV18; size: NA; J: TRBJ2-3; D: NA; DNA: TGTGCCAGCTCACCACCTCTTGGGGTCTCAACTAGCACAGATACGCAGTATTTT; CDR3: CASSPPLGVSTSTDTQYF
V: TRBV9; size: NA; J: TRBJ2-1; D: TRBD1; DNA: TGTGCCAGCAGCCCGGGACAGGGGGCCTATGAGCAGTTCTTC; CDR3: CASSPGQGAYEQFF
V: TRBV2; size: many; J: TRBJ2-1; D: TRBD1; DNA: TGTGCCAGCAGTGGGACAGGGCTGACCTACAATGAGCAGTTCTTC; CDR3: CASSGTGLTYNEQFF
V: TRBV12-5; size: NA; J: TRBJ2-7; D: NA; DNA: TGTGCTAGTGGAACGCCAGGGGTGGGGCAGTACTTC; CDR3: CASGTPGVGQYF
V: TRBV7-8; size: NA; J: TRBJ2-3; D: NA; DNA: TGTGCCAGCAGCTTGGGCGGGGCTTCCAGGGTTGATACGCAGTATTTT; CDR3: CASSLGGASRVDTQYF
V: TRBV19; size: NA; J: TRBJ2-1; D: NA; DNA: TGTGCCAGTAGTGTCCCCCGAGACACCCATCGCTTGGGTGAGCAGTTCTTC; CDR3: CASSVPRDTHRLGEQFF
V: TRBV5-1; size: NA; J: TRBJ1-1; D: NA; DNA: TGCGCCAGCAGCCCAACATACCGGGGGAGGGAAGACACTGAAGCTTTCTTT; CDR3: CASSPTYRGREDTEAFF
V: TRBV2; size: NA; J: TRBJ1-1; D: NA; DNA: TGTGCCAGCAGGATTCGGACGAACACTGAAGCTTTCTTT; CDR3: CASRIRTNTEAFF
V: TRBV10-1; size: NA; J: TRBJ1-2; D: NA; DNA: TGCGCCAGCAGTGTCTCCGGGGCTTACTTC; CDR3: CASSVSGAYF
V: TRBV28; size: NA; J: TRBJ1-5; D: NA; DNA: TGTGCCAGCAGTTTACGGGGGAGCCTCAATCAGCCCCAGCATTTT; CDR3: CASSLRGSLNQPQHF
V: TRBV11-2; size: few; J: TRBJ1-4; D: NA; DNA: TGTGCCAGCAGCTCCTGGAGGGGGAGGGCTAATGAAAAACTGTTTTTT; CDR3: CASSSWRGRANEKLFF
V: TRBV9; size: NA; J: TRBJ2-5; D: TRBD2; DNA: TGTGCCAGCAGCGCAACTAGCGGGGGAGAGACCCAGTACTTC; CDR3: CASSATSGGETQYF
V: TRBV3-1/TRBV3-2; size: once; J: TRBJ2-3; D: TRBD1; DNA: TGTGCCAGCAGCCAAGAGACAGGGGTCACAGATACGCAGTATTTT; CDR3: CASSQETGVTDTQYF
V: TRBV2; size: NA; J: TRBJ1-1; D: NA; DNA: TGTGCCAGCAGTGAAGAAGTCGCCTGGAGGACTGAAGCTTTCTTT; CDR3: CASSEEVAWRTEAFF
V: TRBV2; size: NA; J: TRBJ1-1; D: NA; DNA: TGTGCCAGCAGTGACGACAGGAACACTGAAGCTTTCTTT; CDR3: CASSDDRNTEAFF
V: TRBV4-3; size: NA; J: TRBJ1-1; D: TRBD1; DNA: TGCGCCAGCAGCCAAGTAGGCAGGGGGAGGACTGAAGCTTTCTTT; CDR3: CASSQVGRGRTEAFF
V: TRBV27; size: few; J: TRBJ1-6; D: NA; DNA: TGTGCCAGCAGAGGCCAAGTGGATTCACCCCTCCACTTT; CDR3: CASRGQVDSPLHF
V: TRBV4-1; size: NA; J: TRBJ2-1; D: NA; DNA: TGCGCCAGCAGCCAAGGATTCGGCCTCTACAATGAGCAGTTCTTC; CDR3: CASSQGFGLYNEQFF
V: TRBV4-2; size: NA; J: TRBJ1-5; D: TRBD1; DNA: TGTGCCAGCAGCCGGACAGGGTGGAATCAGCCCCAGCATTTT; CDR3: CASSRTGWNQPQHF